What follows are 30 T cell receptor beta chains derived from one specimen sequenced in a study of blood T cell repertoires in COVID-19. Sequencing used immunoSEQ multiplex PCR; TCRdb keeps in-frame clones, though not all of them. The sample yields fewer than 400,000 clones, almost 90% seen once. Material: peripheral blood. The receptors originated from a woman in her thirties with COVID-19, enrolled during active disease.

The gene calls are TRBV29-1 and TRBJ2-5; D may be TRBD2 (6 bases). V dropped 2 bases and J dropped 2 bases, with 9 bases sitting between them. The CDR3 is 13 amino acids. Germline-derived CDR1 and CDR2 are SQVTM and ANQGSEA. CDR3 sequence reads: CSVEPSVQETQYF. In DNA form, the CDR3 reads TGCAGCGTTGAACCTAGCGTACAAGAGACCCAGTACTTC.

This chain connects TRBV27 to TRBJ1-1, with 7 bases aligning to TRBD1. J was trimmed by 4 bases and V by 1 base; bases with no gene match: 12. Per germline, CDR1 MNHEY and CDR2 SMNVEV (reference sequence). The CDR3 runs 17 residues. CDR3 protein: CASSLYSRGDLGTEAFF. DNA for the CDR3: TGTGCCAGCAGTTTATATTCCAGGGGGGACTTGGGCACTGAAGCTTTCTTT.

V and J are TRBV27 and TRBJ1-4; D may be TRBD1 (6 bases). CDR3 length: 14 amino acids. Between the trimmed V and J ends, which lost 4 bases and 8 bases, there was a span of 14 bases. Germline values: CDR1 MNHEY, CDR2 SMNVEV (reference sequence). The DNA for the CDR3 is TGTGCCAGCAGTTACACAGGGCCGGTAGAAAAACTGTTTTTT. It translates to CASSYTGPVEKLFF.

The CDR3 DNA follows: TGTGCCAGCAGTGAACTCGGTGATGGTACTAATGAAAAACTGTTTTTT. The encoded protein is CASSELGDGTNEKLFF. This chain connects TRBV6-1 to TRBJ1-4, with D unclear. The CDR3 extends over 16 amino acids. CDR1 is MNHNS, CDR2 SASEGT, per germline. V lost 2 bases, J lost 2 bases, and 12 bases lay in between.

This clone was observed a few times. The chain joins TRBV13 to TRBJ1-1; the D is unclear. Germline CDR1 reads PRHDT; CDR2 reads FYEKMQ (reference sequence). This CDR3 comprises 15 residues. Trimming removed 2 bases at V and 1 base at J, with 11 bases between. In DNA form, the CDR3 reads TGTGCCAGCAGCTTAAATCCGAGACAGAACACTGAAGCTTTCTTT. Translating it yields CASSLNPRQNTEAFF.

The chain links TRBV7-9 to TRBJ1-1; no reliable D call. Germline V gene sequence: CDR1 SEHNR, CDR2 FQNEAQ (reference sequence). The CDR3 length is 13 residues. The germline V and J ends were trimmed by 1 base and 2 bases, with 5 bases remaining between them. The CDR3 is CASSLDSNTEAFF. DNA for the CDR3: TGTGCCAGCAGCTTAGACAGTAACACTGAAGCTTTCTTT.

The V and J genes are TRBV6-4 and TRBJ2-1; 10 bases match TRBD1. V dropped 0 bases and J dropped 3; count of bases not matched to a gene: 2. This CDR3 contains 16 residues. CDR1 is MRHNA, CDR2 SNTAGT, per germline. As DNA, the CDR3 is TGTGCCAGCAGTGACTCGGGGACAGGGGACTACAATGAGCAGTTCTTC. Translation: CASSDSGTGDYNEQFF.

V gene TRBV28 combines with J gene TRBJ2-2; TRBD2 is a possible D gene (5 bases). The CDR3 covers 15 residues. The germline V and J ends were trimmed by 1 base and 5 bases, with 11 bases remaining between them. Per the germline V gene, CDR1 is MDHEN and CDR2 is SYDVKM. CDR3 sequence (DNA): TGTGCCAGCAGTTTATTGAGGGTAGGAACCGGGGAGCTGTTTTTT. Encoded protein: CASSLLRVGTGELFF.

This chain joins TRBV5-1 and TRBJ2-3; D is possibly TRBD1 (5 bases). Between the trimmed V and J ends, which lost 0 bases and 1 base, there was a span of 6 bases. The CDR3 totals 14 residues. Germline CDR1 and CDR2: SGHRS and YFSETQ. CDR3: CASSLGGGTDTQYF. The CDR3 nucleotides are TGCGCCAGCAGCTTGGGGGGCGGCACAGATACGCAGTATTTT.

This sequence joins TRBV11-2 and TRBJ1-3; weak D call: TRBD1 (6 bases). Germline lookup yields CDR1 SGHAT and CDR2 FQNNGV. Trimming took off 0 bases at V and 8 bases at J, with 11 bases between the two ends. There are 14 residues in the CDR3. CDR3 amino acids: CASSLDRGADTIYF. In DNA, the CDR3 is TGTGCCAGCAGCTTAGACAGGGGTGCGGACACCATATATTTT.

The chain recombines TRBV11-2 with TRBJ2-1; no clear D. Trimming shortened V by 4 bases and J by 0 bases, and 4 bases separated the two germline ends. Per germline, CDR1 SGHAT and CDR2 FQNNGV. The CDR3 runs to 13 residues. The CDR3 sequence: CASSSYSYNEQFF. The CDR3 DNA follows: TGTGCCAGCAGCTCCTACTCCTACAATGAGCAGTTCTTC.

The J gene is TRBJ2-5, the V gene TRBV13, with 11 bases identical to TRBD2. Trimming cost V 0 bases and J 5 bases; bases outside gene matches: 8. Germline CDR1 PRHDT, CDR2 FYEKMQ (reference sequence). The CDR3 totals 17 residues. The chain's CDR3 is CASSLGIAGGNVETQYF. In DNA, the CDR3 is TGTGCCAGCAGCTTAGGGATAGCGGGAGGGAACGTTGAGACCCAGTACTTC.

The chain uses TRBV30 and TRBJ1-1; D unclear. The V gene's germline CDR1 is GTSNPN and CDR2 SVGIG (reference sequence). This CDR3 region has 13 residues. V lost 4 bases, J lost 3 bases, and 12 bases lay in between. The CDR3 here is CAWNPTGYTEAFF. Written as DNA, the CDR3 is TGTGCCTGGAATCCGACGGGGTACACTGAAGCTTTCTTT. The full variable domain, rest sourced from reference TRBV30 and TRBJ1-1, is SQTIHQWPATLVQPVGSPLSLECTVEGTSNPNLYWYRQAAGRGLQLLFYSVGIGQISSEVPQNLSASRPQDRQFILSSKKLLLSDSGFYLCAWNPTGYTEAFFGQGTRLTVV.

This clone was observed once. Distinct nucleotide sequences in the sample also encode this CDR3. V and J are TRBV19 and TRBJ1-5; the match to TRBD1 covers 7 bases. The CDR3 totals 15 residues. V was clipped by 1 base and J by 2 bases; unmatched bases: 2. The germline V gene has CDR1 LNHDA and CDR2 SQIVND (reference sequence). CDR3 nucleotide sequence: TGTGCCAGTAGTATAGGCCAGGGGGGCAATCAGCCCCAGCATTTT. This codes for CASSIGQGGNQPQHF.

V is TRBV7-9 and J is TRBJ1-1, with D unclear. Trimming pared 5 bases from V and 1 base from J, leaving 8 bases between. This CDR3 spans 13 amino acids. CDR1 and CDR2 (germline): SEHNR, FQNEAQ (reference sequence). This CDR3 is CASSRGRNTEAFF. The CDR3 DNA follows: TGTGCCAGCAGCCGCGGGAGGAACACTGAAGCTTTCTTT.

V usage is TRBV5-1 and J usage is TRBJ2-1; 14 nucleotides align to TRBD2. After removal of 0 bases from V and 8 bases from J, the junction contained 4 bases not matched to a gene. The CDR3 totals 16 residues. The germline V gene encodes CDR1 SGHRS and CDR2 YFSETQ. The CDR3 reads CASSLAGTSGSDEQFF. The CDR3 bases are TGCGCCAGCAGCTTGGCCGGGACTAGCGGGAGCGATGAGCAGTTCTTC.

The table lists this clone with a count of one. The chain employs TRBV14 and TRBJ2-7, with a possible D match to TRBD2 (6 bases). Trimming took off 0 bases at V and 1 base at J, with 7 bases between the two ends. The germline V gene has CDR1 SGHDN and CDR2 FVKESK. The CDR3 is 14 amino acids. This CDR3 is CASSQDRESYEQYF. CDR3 in DNA: TGTGCCAGCAGCCAAGATCGGGAGTCCTACGAGCAGTACTTC.

This chain links TRBV15 with TRBJ1-6; 9 bases are shared with TRBD1. Losses at the gene ends were 2 bases for V and 8 bases for J; bases not matched to a gene: 1. The germline V gene has CDR1 LNHNV and CDR2 YYDKDF (reference sequence). The CDR3 contains 14 residues. The CDR3 coding sequence is TGTGCCACCAGCAGACGGACAGGGGATTCACCCCTCCACTTT. Protein product: CATSRRTGDSPLHF. The variable domain in full, with the rest retrieved from reference TRBV15 and TRBJ1-6, is DAMVIQNPRYQVTQFGKPVTLSCSQTLNHNVMYWYQQKSSQAPKLLFHYYDKDFNNEADTPDNFQSRRPNTSFCFLDIRSPGLGDTAMYLCATSRRTGDSPLHFGNGTRLTVT.

The V call is TRBV5-1, the J call TRBJ1-2; D remains unclear. Germline V gene lookup returns CDR1 SGHRS and CDR2 YFSETQ. V was shortened by 0 bases and J by 0 bases, with 9 bases between the two germline ends. The CDR3 is 15 residues long. Written as DNA, the CDR3 is TGCGCCAGCAGCTTGGAGAGCAAATCTAACTATGGCTACACCTTC. This sequence encodes CASSLESKSNYGYTF.

The gene calls are TRBV18 and TRBJ1-1; no definite D call. Germline V gives CDR1 KGHSH, CDR2 LQKENI. CDR3 size: 14 residues. Trimming shortened V by 0 bases and J by 5 bases, and 10 bases separated the two germline ends. The CDR3 DNA is TGTGCCAGCTCACCACCGGCTAGGCCGACTGAAGCTTTCTTT. Translating gives CASSPPARPTEAFF.

The chain is built from TRBV9 and TRBJ2-3; TRBD2 might be the D (6 bases). V lost 4 bases and J lost 6, with 18 bases in between. This CDR3 has 15 amino acids. Germline lookup yields CDR1 SGDLS and CDR2 YYNGEE. The CDR3 loop is CASSPSGTPGDTQYF. The DNA of the CDR3 is TGTGCCAGCAGCCCGAGTGGGACTCCCGGGGATACGCAGTATTTT.

The V and J genes are TRBV29-1 and TRBJ1-2; the D is unclear. Deletions cut 4 bases from V and 0 bases from J, with 15 bases between. Germline V gene sequence: CDR1 SQVTM, CDR2 ANQGSEA. The CDR3 is 15 residues long. The DNA for the CDR3 is TGCAGCGTTGGAACCTTGCCAGAATCTAACTATGGCTACACCTTC. Translation: CSVGTLPESNYGYTF.

This chain connects TRBV7-9 to TRBJ1-2, with D tentatively TRBD1 (5 bases). The germline V gene encodes CDR1 SEHNR and CDR2 FQNEAQ (reference sequence). The germline V and J ends were trimmed by 5 bases and 4 bases, with 14 bases remaining between them. The CDR3 spans 14 residues. CDR3 residues: CASSPRGGPYGYTF. In nucleotides, the CDR3 is TGTGCCAGCAGCCCCCGCGGGGGACCCTATGGCTACACCTTC.

The rearrangement uses TRBV5-1 and TRBJ1-1; TRBD1 is a possible D gene (6 bases). This CDR3 is 15 amino acids long. V gave up 2 bases and J gave up 1 base, with 12 bases separating them. The germline V gene has CDR1 SGHRS and CDR2 YFSETQ. CDR3 loop: CASSLRDTENTEAFF. The DNA of the CDR3 is TGCGCCAGCAGCTTACGGGACACGGAGAACACTGAAGCTTTCTTT.

The chain recombines TRBV18 with TRBJ1-1; tentatively, D is TRBD1 (5 bases). Germline V gene lookup returns CDR1 KGHSH and CDR2 LQKENI. V lost 2 bases to trimming and J lost 1 base, with 5 bases between them. The CDR3 sequence is 13 residues long. CDR3 in amino acids: CASSPGANTEAFF. The CDR3 DNA is TGTGCCAGCTCACCAGGGGCGAACACTGAAGCTTTCTTT.

This clone was seen at least ten times. The chain employs TRBV5-6 and TRBJ2-1; 9 bases are a match to TRBD2. CDR3 length equals 15 residues. V trimming: 5 bases; J trimming: 7 bases; junction bases outside the gene matches: 10. The germline CDR1 and CDR2 sequences are SGHDT and YYEEEE. CDR3 amino acids: CASSPLAGAGNEQFF. The CDR3 DNA reads as TGTGCCAGCAGTCCTTTAGCGGGAGCGGGGAATGAGCAGTTCTTC.

This CDR3 reads CASSLVWGDNQPQHF. CDR3 nucleotide sequence: TGTGCCAGCAGCTTGGTATGGGGCGACAATCAGCCCCAGCATTTT. The J gene is TRBJ1-5, the V gene TRBV5-5, with D tentatively TRBD1 (5 bases). Trimming cost V 0 bases and J 3 bases, with 10 bases left between them. CDR3 length: 15 amino acids. Germline CDR1 SGHKS, CDR2 YYEKEE (reference sequence).

The chain links TRBV11-2 to TRBJ2-1, with 7 bases lining up with TRBD2. The CDR3 length is 15 residues. Germline V gene data show CDR1 as SGHAT and CDR2 as FQNNGV. With V trimmed by 2 bases and J by 7 bases, 8 bases remained unmatched. The chain's CDR3 is CASSLRAGFLNEQFF. The CDR3 coding sequence is TGTGCCAGCAGCTTAAGAGCGGGATTTTTGAATGAGCAGTTCTTC.

This chain links TRBV10-3 with TRBJ1-1; D gene uncertain. The CDR3 loop spans 14 amino acids. Per the germline V gene, CDR1 is ENHRY and CDR2 is SYGVKD. The V gene lost 6 bases and the J gene lost 4 bases, with 15 bases spanning the gap. The CDR3 here is CAISGGRDGTEAFF. The CDR3 DNA reads TGTGCCATCAGCGGCGGGAGGGATGGCACTGAAGCTTTCTTT.

The chain uses TRBV3-1 (or the pseudogene TRBV3-2) and TRBJ2-7; 7 bases agree with TRBD1. Germline trimming cut 4 bases from V and 3 bases from J; bases unmatched to any gene: 3. The CDR3 covers 13 residues. The germline CDR1 and CDR2 sequences are LGHDT and YNNKEL (reference sequence). For the CDR3, the DNA is TGTGCCAGCAGCCGGGCAGGGGGCTACGAGCAGTACTTC. It encodes CASSRAGGYEQYF.